This T cell receptor beta chain was retrieved from a study of T cell clonality in common variable immunodeficiency. Study-level points and caveats: Shared TCRbeta clones were fewer between CVID subjects than controls. Links between repertoire features and CVID complications were heterogeneity-limited. TCRbeta clonality was increased in CVID versus healthy controls.

Heparinized whole blood, about 4.5 to 9 ml, came from each donor. TCRdb's table, derived via immunoSEQ multiplex PCR, lists solely in-frame clones and lacks some. The sample includes tens of thousands of clones, none of them occurring once. The germline V and J ends were trimmed by 5 bases and 1 base, with 8 bases remaining between them. The length of the CDR3 is 13 residues. Germline assignment: CDR1 SGHVS and CDR2 FQNEAQ. This clone has a count of ten or more. What it binds is unknown. The sequence runs out 3 residues before the end of the CDR3; the remainder is reconstructed from the germline J gene.

The rearrangement links TRBV7-8 to TRBJ1-1, with a weak D call TRBD1 (5 bases). This clonotype was sampled from a person between 18 and 70 years old in good health. The sequenced sample was peripheral blood mononuclear cells. The part of the CDR3 DNA that was read is TGTGCCAGCAGCATAACAGGGAACACTGAA. Protein product: CASSITGNTE. The whole CDR3 region reads CASSITGNTEAFF.